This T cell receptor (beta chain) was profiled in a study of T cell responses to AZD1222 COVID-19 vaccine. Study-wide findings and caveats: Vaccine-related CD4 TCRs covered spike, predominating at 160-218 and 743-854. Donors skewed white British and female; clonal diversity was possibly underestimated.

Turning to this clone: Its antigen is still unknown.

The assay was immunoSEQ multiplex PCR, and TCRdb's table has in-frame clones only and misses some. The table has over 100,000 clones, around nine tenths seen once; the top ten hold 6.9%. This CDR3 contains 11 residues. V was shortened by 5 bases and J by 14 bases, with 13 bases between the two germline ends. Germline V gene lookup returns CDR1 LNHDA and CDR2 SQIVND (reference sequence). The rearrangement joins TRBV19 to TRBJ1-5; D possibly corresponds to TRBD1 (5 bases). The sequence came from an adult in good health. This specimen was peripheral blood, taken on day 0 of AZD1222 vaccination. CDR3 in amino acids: CASSFGGDEHF. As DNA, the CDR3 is TGTGCCAGTAGTTTCGGGGGGGACGAGCATTTT.